The 16 T cell receptor beta chains below all came from one sample that was sequenced in a study of T cells after yellow fever vaccination. A single record per CDR3 protein comes from TCRdb applying MiXCR to the 5' RACE reads. In the table there are about 120,000 distinct CDR3 sequences, approximately 16% of which are singletons. The sequenced sample was CD8+ T cells sorted from PBMCs, obtained 5 days after the yellow fever booster vaccination. The receptors were gathered from a man between 18 and 35 years old who received the YFV17D yellow fever vaccine.

V and J are TRBV15 and TRBJ2-7; TRBD1 agrees at 9 bases. Germline lookup yields CDR1 LNHNV and CDR2 YYDKDF (reference sequence). The V and J ends lost 3 bases and 7 bases, in that order; junction bases with no gene match: 10. This CDR3 is 15 amino acids long. DNA for the CDR3: TGTGCCACCAGCAGGCAGAGGACAGGGGTAGGGGAGCAGTACGTC. This codes for CATSRQRTGVGEQYV.

This clonotype was counted a few times. The V gene is TRBV10-3, the J gene TRBJ2-3, with 10 bases lining up with TRBD2. The CDR3 extends over 15 amino acids. V trimming: 3 bases; J trimming: 6 bases; junction bases outside the gene matches: 6. The V gene's germline CDR1 is ENHRY and CDR2 SYGVKD. CDR3 bases: TGTGCCATCAGTGATCGAGCGGGGGGGCCCGATACGCAGTATTTT. Amino acids: CAISDRAGGPDTQYF.

This rearrangement joins TRBV12-3 or TRBV12-4 to TRBJ2-5; D unclear. The CDR3 is 14 residues long. With 3 bases removed from V and 1 base from J, the gap between germline ends came to 9 bases. CDR3 sequence: CASSFDNGQETQYF. The CDR3 DNA reads TGTGCCAGCAGTTTTGATAACGGCCAAGAGACCCAGTACTTC.

This clonotype showed up just a few times. The CDR3 DNA reads TGTGCCAGCAGACCTGCGAGGGGCATCCACGAGCAGTACTTC. The encoded protein is CASRPARGIHEQYF. The gene calls are TRBV6-1 and TRBJ2-7; D may be TRBD1 or TRBD2 (5 bases each). CDR1 is MNHNS and CDR2 is SASEGT in the germline V gene. V was pared by 6 bases and J by 5 bases, with 17 bases between. This CDR3 comprises 14 residues.

A note on this clonotype: A single base separates this from a much larger clone, so it may be a read error. The CDR3 is CASSSVTVGGTQYF. CDR3 coding DNA: TGTGCCAGCAGTTCCGTAACGGTAGGGGGGACCCAGTACTTC. The chain is built from TRBV6-2 or TRBV6-3 and TRBJ2-5, with D possibly matching TRBD1 (6 bases). The ends were cut back, 4 bases at V and 7 bases at J, with 16 bases in the middle. Germline CDR1 and CDR2: MNHEY and SVGEGT. The CDR3 runs to 14 residues.

This clonotype was counted only a few times. The J gene is TRBJ2-1, the V gene TRBV27; TRBD1 agrees at 7 bases. Germline trimming cut 5 bases from V and 0 bases from J; bases unmatched to any gene: 10. The CDR3 sequence is 17 residues long. Germline CDR1 MNHEY, CDR2 SMNVEV (reference sequence). In DNA form, the CDR3 reads TGTGCCAGCAGTCTAACCCAGGACAGGTACTCCTACAATGAGCAGTTCTTC. Protein: CASSLTQDRYSYNEQFF.

This clonotype came up a few times. The chain recombines TRBV6-6 with TRBJ2-1, with TRBD2 matching 9 bases. The V and J ends lost 5 bases and 2 bases, in that order; junction bases with no gene match: 4. This CDR3 comprises 15 residues. CDR1 is MNHNY, CDR2 SVGAGI, per germline (reference sequence). The CDR3 DNA follows: TGTGCCAGCAGTGGCGTAGCGGGGGCCTACAATGAGCAGTTCTTC. This encodes CASSGVAGAYNEQFF.

This clonotype was counted only a few times. This chain joins TRBV20-1 and TRBJ1-1; D perhaps matches TRBD1 (5 bases). The CDR3 covers 15 residues. V was clipped by 0 bases and J by 5 bases, with 16 bases between them. Germline CDR1 DFQATT, CDR2 SNEGSKA (reference sequence). The CDR3 region has the DNA TGCAGTGCTAGAGATACGTGGGGCCCAGGTACTGAAGCTTTCTTT. Amino acid sequence: CSARDTWGPGTEAFF.

There are a few counts of this clonotype. The rearrangement joins TRBV30 to TRBJ1-2; no reliable D call. V was trimmed by 0 bases and J by 4 bases, leaving 15 bases between them. This CDR3 contains 15 residues. Germline CDR1 is GTSNPN and CDR2 is SVGIG (reference sequence). The CDR3 region is CAWSVLNSWGYGYTF. The CDR3 nucleotides read TGTGCCTGGAGTGTACTTAACAGTTGGGGCTATGGCTACACCTTC.

This clonotype was observed a handful of times. The chain is built from TRBV6-2 or TRBV6-3 and TRBJ2-2; perhaps TRBD2 as D (6 bases). Germline V gene sequence: CDR1 MNHEY, CDR2 SVGEGT. Trimming took off 11 bases at V and 0 bases at J, with 10 bases between the two ends. CDR3 length: 13 residues. For the CDR3, the DNA is TGTGCCGGGAGGACCCCGAACACCGGGGAGCTGTTTTTT. This gives the protein CAGRTPNTGELFF.

This clonotype showed up just a few times. The chain carries TRBV6-6 and TRBJ2-3, with 7 nucleotides matching TRBD1. Germline loops: CDR1 MNHNY, CDR2 SVGAGI (reference sequence). The CDR3 has 15 amino acids. J gave up 4 bases and V 1 base, and 5 bases lay outside the gene matches. Written as DNA, the CDR3 is TGTGCCAGCAGTTACTTAAAACAGGGGTCAGATACGCAGTATTTT. Translating it yields CASSYLKQGSDTQYF.

This clonotype was recorded a few times. The chain couples TRBV7-2 to TRBJ1-2, with D possibly matching TRBD1 (6 bases). The CDR3 is 14 amino acids. The V end was cut by 2 bases, the J end by 2 bases, with 9 bases between. Looked up from germline, CDR1 is SGHTA and CDR2 is FQGNSA. This CDR3 reads CASSLRGANYGYTF. For the CDR3, the DNA is TGTGCCAGCAGCTTACGGGGGGCAAACTATGGCTACACCTTC. The full variable domain, in which reference TRBV7-2 and TRBJ1-2 provide the parts outside the CDR3, is GAGVSQSPSNKVTEKGKDVELRCDPISGHTALYWYRQSLGQGLEFLIYFQGNSAPDKSGLPSDRFSAERTGGSVSTLTIQRTQQEDSAVYLCASSLRGANYGYTFGSGTRLTVV.

The chain has TRBV3-1 and TRBJ2-6; D gene uncertain. Germline V lookup: CDR1 LGHDT, CDR2 YNNKEL (reference sequence). The CDR3 length is 15 residues. V gave up 3 bases and J gave up 4 bases, with 10 bases separating them. DNA of the CDR3: TGTGCCAGCAGCCAGTTGGGTAACGGGGCCAACGTCCTGACTTTC. Protein sequence: CASSQLGNGANVLTF.

There are a few counts of this clonotype. The J gene is TRBJ1-2, the V gene TRBV6-5, with D maybe TRBD1 (5 bases). The CDR3 contains 15 residues. Germline V CDR1 and CDR2: MNHEY, SVGAGI. The V and J ends lost 0 bases and 4 bases respectively, with 12 bases between them. CDR3 DNA sequence: TGTGCCAGCAGTTACTCGAATGTCAGGGCCTATGGCTACACCTTC. Protein sequence: CASSYSNVRAYGYTF.

This clonotype was detected only a few times. This chain links TRBV12-3 or TRBV12-4 with TRBJ1-5; D might be TRBD1 (6 bases). Between the trimmed V and J ends, which lost 1 base and 7 bases, there was a span of 14 bases. The CDR3 contains 15 residues. The CDR3 loop reads CASSLGILQGQPQHF. CDR3 sequence (DNA): TGTGCCAGCAGTTTAGGGATCCTACAGGGCCAGCCCCAGCATTTT.

This clonotype was seen only a few times. The J gene is TRBJ1-1, the V gene TRBV12-3 or TRBV12-4; no clear D. Trimming removed 0 bases at V and 6 bases at J, with 8 bases between. The CDR3 length is 13 residues. Here the CDR3 reads CASSLAGEAEAFF. CDR3 nucleotides: TGTGCCAGCAGTTTAGCCGGGGAGGCTGAAGCTTTCTTT.